This TCR beta chain was captured by sequencing in a study of blood T cell repertoires in COVID-19. In the study overall: COVID-19 samples from acute and convalescent phases originated in the United States, Italy and Spain.

In the source study's methods: Amplification from reference gene primers served as the basis for estimated nucleated cell counts. Method: immunoSEQ multiplex PCR; TCRdb's copy keeps in-frame clones and lacks some. The V and J calls and clone size were taken over from that table, and D and trimming were inferred from the DNA. This sample has approximately 250,000 clones, with over 70% found just once. The length of the CDR3 is 14 residues. Trimming left V 1 base short and J 2 bases short, with 8 bases between. Germline CDR1 MNHNS, CDR2 SASEGT. V gene TRBV6-1 combines with J gene TRBJ2-5; maybe TRBD2 (6 bases). Sample: peripheral blood. The origin of this receptor is a human donor in a cohort sampled during active COVID-19. The CDR3 nucleotides are TGTGCCAGCAGTGAAGGACTAGAGCAAGAGACCCAGTACTTC. As protein: CASSEGLEQETQYF.